The sequence of this T cell receptor (beta chain) was determined in a study of T cell changes during pregnancy in multiple sclerosis. The repertoire was sequenced with immunoSEQ multiplex PCR; TCRdb's copy has only in-frame clones and lacks some. This sample has 60,000 or so clones, with 85% to 90% found just once. J gave up 10 bases and V 7 bases, and 10 bases lay outside the gene matches. The CDR3 extends over 14 amino acids. Germline V CDR1 and CDR2: MNHNS, SASEGT. The chain recombines TRBV6-1 with TRBJ2-1; 10 positions match TRBD2. The TCR was taken from a female donor in good health, enrolled as a control in a pregnancy study. Sample: peripheral blood, taken in the first trimester of pregnancy. The CDR3 sequence is CASMVLAGDGEQFF. CDR3 sequence (DNA): TGTGCCAGCATGGTCCTAGCGGGGGACGGGGAGCAGTTCTTC.